This is a list of T cell receptor beta chains from one sample in a study of a mutant IDH1 vaccine in newly diagnosed glioma. TCRdb keeps only in-frame clones here, not all; method: immunoSEQ multiplex PCR. The sample lists about 92,000 clones; 83% were seen once. The sequences come from PBMCs, collected from a glioma patient treated with radiotherapy, temozolomide or both. The receptors stem from a woman between 50 and 59 years old with glioma. Each CDR3 is given with its conserved first and last residue. Each record gives: D gene, clone size, J gene, V gene, CDR3 DNA, CDR3 protein. The D gene is left open where the match is weak. Rows may omit the clone size; those that give it use once, few, many or a size class.

D gene: TRBD1
clone size: NA
J gene: TRBJ2-7
V gene: TRBV27
CDR3 DNA: TGTGCCAGCAGGGTGGACAGGGACGCCTACGAGCAGTACTTC
CDR3 protein: CASRVDRDAYEQYF

D gene: TRBD2
clone size: NA
J gene: TRBJ2-7
V gene: TRBV10-3
CDR3 DNA: TGTGCCATCAGTGAGGACACTAGCGGGGGGAGGTACGAGCAGTACTTC
CDR3 protein: CAISEDTSGGRYEQYF

D gene: TRBD2
clone size: NA
J gene: TRBJ2-1
V gene: TRBV2
CDR3 DNA: TGTGCCAGTCTAGCGGGGGTCTCCTACAATGAGCAGTTCTTC
CDR3 protein: CASLAGVSYNEQFF

D gene: NA
clone size: NA
J gene: TRBJ2-7
V gene: TRBV25-1
CDR3 DNA: TGTGCCAGCAGTGGCTACTACGAGCAGTACTTC
CDR3 protein: CASSGYYEQYF

D gene: NA
clone size: NA
J gene: TRBJ2-2
V gene: TRBV7-9
CDR3 DNA: TGTGCCAGCAGCTTAGCTCAGCTGGGAGGGGAGCTGTTTTTT
CDR3 protein: CASSLAQLGGELFF

D gene: NA
clone size: NA
J gene: TRBJ1-1
V gene: TRBV27
CDR3 DNA: TGTGCCAGCAGTTCCTCGACATACACTGAAGCTTTCTTT
CDR3 protein: CASSSSTYTEAFF

D gene: NA
clone size: NA
J gene: TRBJ1-1
V gene: TRBV27
CDR3 DNA: TGTGCCAGCAGTTTTGGACAGTCTTCTGAAGCTTTCTTT
CDR3 protein: CASSFGQSSEAFF

D gene: TRBD2
clone size: NA
J gene: TRBJ2-6
V gene: TRBV5-1
CDR3 DNA: TGCGCCAGCAGCTCCGGGGGGGGTGGCACTGGGGCCAACGTCCTGACTTTC
CDR3 protein: CASSSGGGGTGANVLTF

D gene: TRBD1
clone size: NA
J gene: TRBJ1-4
V gene: TRBV19
CDR3 DNA: TGTGCCAGTAGTCCCTGGGACAGGCGTAATGAAAAACTGTTTTTT
CDR3 protein: CASSPWDRRNEKLFF

D gene: TRBD2
clone size: NA
J gene: TRBJ2-3
V gene: TRBV7-2
CDR3 DNA: TGTGCCAGCAGCTTTAGGTCGGCTAGCGGGGCCACAGATACGCAGTATTTT
CDR3 protein: CASSFRSASGATDTQYF

D gene: TRBD2
clone size: once
J gene: TRBJ2-5
V gene: TRBV5-4
CDR3 DNA: TGTGCCAGCAGCGGGGCAGCGGGGGGGACCCAGTACTTC
CDR3 protein: CASSGAAGGTQYF

D gene: TRBD1
clone size: NA
J gene: TRBJ2-7
V gene: TRBV19
CDR3 DNA: TGTGCCAGTAGTAACGGGGGGACAGGGGACTACGAGCAGTACTTC
CDR3 protein: CASSNGGTGDYEQYF

D gene: TRBD1
clone size: NA
J gene: TRBJ1-4
V gene: TRBV30
CDR3 DNA: TGTGCCTGGAATCCGGGACAGGGTTATGAAAAACTGTTTTTT
CDR3 protein: CAWNPGQGYEKLFF

D gene: NA
clone size: NA
J gene: TRBJ1-1
V gene: TRBV5-4
CDR3 DNA: TGTGCCAGCAGCTTGGCCATCCTGAGTCGGACGGGCACTGAAGCTTTCTTT
CDR3 protein: CASSLAILSRTGTEAFF

D gene: TRBD1
clone size: once
J gene: TRBJ1-4
V gene: TRBV5-1
CDR3 DNA: TGCGCCAGCAGCCCCGGACAGGTCGATAATGAAAAACTGTTTTTT
CDR3 protein: CASSPGQVDNEKLFF

D gene: NA
clone size: NA
J gene: TRBJ2-2
V gene: TRBV16
CDR3 DNA: TGTGCCAGCAGCCAATCCAGAGGCGGGGAGCTGTTTTTT
CDR3 protein: CASSQSRGGELFF

D gene: NA
clone size: NA
J gene: TRBJ2-7
V gene: TRBV30
CDR3 DNA: TGTGCCTGGGGCAGTAACTCCTACGAGCAGTACTTC
CDR3 protein: CAWGSNSYEQYF

D gene: NA
clone size: NA
J gene: TRBJ1-1
V gene: TRBV7-6
CDR3 DNA: TGTGCCAGCAGTTCCCGCCTGGGCACTGAAGCTTTCTTT
CDR3 protein: CASSSRLGTEAFF

D gene: TRBD2
clone size: NA
J gene: TRBJ2-3
V gene: TRBV29-1
CDR3 DNA: TGCAGCGTTGTAAGCGGGGGGGCCTGGGATACGCAGTATTTT
CDR3 protein: CSVVSGGAWDTQYF

D gene: NA
clone size: NA
J gene: TRBJ2-1
V gene: TRBV7-9
CDR3 DNA: TGTGCCAGCAGCCCAGGGATCTACAATGAGCAGTTCTTC
CDR3 protein: CASSPGIYNEQFF

D gene: NA
clone size: NA
J gene: TRBJ1-5
V gene: TRBV4-1
CDR3 DNA: TGCGCCAGCAGCCTAAGTCTGGGTTTCAATCAGCCCCAGCATTTT
CDR3 protein: CASSLSLGFNQPQHF

D gene: NA
clone size: once
J gene: TRBJ1-2
V gene: TRBV27
CDR3 DNA: TGTGCCAGCAGTTCAGGGACGTGGGACTATGGCTACACCTTC
CDR3 protein: CASSSGTWDYGYTF

D gene: NA
clone size: NA
J gene: TRBJ1-5
V gene: TRBV18
CDR3 DNA: TGTGCCAGCTCACCAGGGCTCAGCAATCAGCCCCAGCATTTT
CDR3 protein: CASSPGLSNQPQHF

D gene: NA
clone size: NA
J gene: TRBJ2-7
V gene: TRBV11-2
CDR3 DNA: TGTGCCAGCAGGATAGGACTAACGTCCTACGAGCAGTACTTC
CDR3 protein: CASRIGLTSYEQYF

D gene: NA
clone size: NA
J gene: TRBJ1-5
V gene: TRBV30
CDR3 DNA: TGTGCCTGGAGTCCTCAAACAGTTACAGGCAATCAGCCCCAGCATTTT
CDR3 protein: CAWSPQTVTGNQPQHF

D gene: TRBD1
clone size: NA
J gene: TRBJ1-5
V gene: TRBV4-1
CDR3 DNA: TGCGCCAGCAGGCCTGGACAGGGTAACTTTTTCGGGAATCAGCCCCAGCATTTT
CDR3 protein: CASRPGQGNFFGNQPQHF

D gene: TRBD2
clone size: NA
J gene: TRBJ2-7
V gene: TRBV5-1
CDR3 DNA: TGCGCCAGCAGCTTATCTTGGACTAGCATCTACGAGCAGTACTTC
CDR3 protein: CASSLSWTSIYEQYF

D gene: NA
clone size: NA
J gene: TRBJ2-5
V gene: TRBV29-1
CDR3 DNA: TGCAGCGTTGAAAGGGGATACCAAGAGACCCAGTACTTC
CDR3 protein: CSVERGYQETQYF

D gene: NA
clone size: NA
J gene: TRBJ1-1
V gene: TRBV19
CDR3 DNA: TGTGCCAGTAGTATCAAATCCCGGACTGAAGCTTTCTTT
CDR3 protein: CASSIKSRTEAFF

D gene: NA
clone size: NA
J gene: TRBJ1-5
V gene: TRBV2
CDR3 DNA: TGTGCCAGCAGGGGGGGAGAGGAGAGTCAGCCCCAGCATTTT
CDR3 protein: CASRGGEESQPQHF

D gene: NA
clone size: NA
J gene: TRBJ1-1
V gene: TRBV9
CDR3 DNA: TGTGCCAGCAGCCCTTACGGGGGGCTGAACACTGAAGCTTTCTTT
CDR3 protein: CASSPYGGLNTEAFF

D gene: TRBD1
clone size: NA
J gene: TRBJ2-3
V gene: TRBV6-5
CDR3 DNA: TGTGCCAGCAGCCGGGACAGGGGGTTGGCAGATACGCAGTATTTT
CDR3 protein: CASSRDRGLADTQYF

D gene: NA
clone size: NA
J gene: TRBJ1-1
V gene: TRBV20-1
CDR3 DNA: TGCAGTGCTAGGTCGCAGGATGAAGCTTTCTTT
CDR3 protein: CSARSQDEAFF

D gene: TRBD2
clone size: NA
J gene: TRBJ2-1
V gene: TRBV10-3
CDR3 DNA: TGTGCCACCGGAGAGGGACTAGCGGGTGACAATGAGCAGTTCTTC
CDR3 protein: CATGEGLAGDNEQFF

D gene: NA
clone size: NA
J gene: TRBJ2-7
V gene: TRBV30
CDR3 DNA: TGTGCCTGGAGCCGTGGGGGGACGGTCTCCTACGAGCAGTACTTC
CDR3 protein: CAWSRGGTVSYEQYF

D gene: NA
clone size: NA
J gene: TRBJ2-1
V gene: TRBV5-4
CDR3 DNA: TGTGCCAGCAGCGGGGGAGTGGGACGTAACAATGAGCAGTTCTTC
CDR3 protein: CASSGGVGRNNEQFF

D gene: TRBD1
clone size: NA
J gene: TRBJ1-4
V gene: TRBV7-2
CDR3 DNA: TGTGCCAGCAGCCCCATGGGACAGGGCAATGAAAAACTGTTTTTT
CDR3 protein: CASSPMGQGNEKLFF

D gene: TRBD1
clone size: NA
J gene: TRBJ2-7
V gene: TRBV5-1
CDR3 DNA: TGCGCCACCCGTTGGGACAGAAGCTCCTACGAGCAGTACTTC
CDR3 protein: CATRWDRSSYEQYF

D gene: NA
clone size: NA
J gene: TRBJ2-1
V gene: TRBV5-1
CDR3 DNA: TGCGCCAGCAGCTTCAGGGTAGACAATGAGCAGTTCTTC
CDR3 protein: CASSFRVDNEQFF

D gene: NA
clone size: NA
J gene: TRBJ2-5
V gene: TRBV7-8
CDR3 DNA: TGTGCCAGCAGCTTCGGGGACGGGCTGTACCAAGAGACCCAGTACTTC
CDR3 protein: CASSFGDGLYQETQYF

D gene: NA
clone size: NA
J gene: TRBJ1-2
V gene: TRBV2
CDR3 DNA: TGTGCCAGCAGTGTAGTGGGTTCTGGCTACACCTTC
CDR3 protein: CASSVVGSGYTF

D gene: NA
clone size: once
J gene: TRBJ1-3
V gene: TRBV7-8
CDR3 DNA: TGTGCCAGCAGCACAGACAGGCCTCACTCTGGAAACACCATATATTTT
CDR3 protein: CASSTDRPHSGNTIYF

D gene: NA
clone size: NA
J gene: TRBJ1-2
V gene: TRBV5-1
CDR3 DNA: TGCGCCAGCAGGAACGACGCCGGTACGGCTGGCTACACCTTC
CDR3 protein: CASRNDAGTAGYTF

D gene: NA
clone size: NA
J gene: TRBJ1-5
V gene: TRBV19
CDR3 DNA: TGTGCCAGTAGTATATCACACTCCAATCAGCCCCAGCATTTT
CDR3 protein: CASSISHSNQPQHF

D gene: NA
clone size: NA
J gene: TRBJ2-7
V gene: TRBV29-1
CDR3 DNA: TGCAGCGTTGAAGTGGGGTCCTCCTACGAGCAGTACTTC
CDR3 protein: CSVEVGSSYEQYF

D gene: NA
clone size: NA
J gene: TRBJ2-7
V gene: TRBV4-2
CDR3 DNA: TGTGCCAGCAGCCCAATGTCGGGGGCCGCCTACGAGCAGTACTTC
CDR3 protein: CASSPMSGAAYEQYF

D gene: NA
clone size: NA
J gene: TRBJ1-3
V gene: TRBV7-2
CDR3 DNA: TGTGCCAGCAGCTCAAGGGCGGGCTCTGGAAACACCATATATTTT
CDR3 protein: CASSSRAGSGNTIYF

D gene: NA
clone size: NA
J gene: TRBJ1-2
V gene: TRBV14
CDR3 DNA: TGTGCCAGCAGCCCACAGGGCCATGGCTACACCTTC
CDR3 protein: CASSPQGHGYTF

D gene: NA
clone size: NA
J gene: TRBJ2-7
V gene: TRBV27
CDR3 DNA: TGTGCCAGCAGTTTAACGACTGATAGAGCCTACGAGCAGTACTTC
CDR3 protein: CASSLTTDRAYEQYF

D gene: TRBD1
clone size: NA
J gene: TRBJ2-7
V gene: TRBV9
CDR3 DNA: TGTGCCAGCAGCGCCGGGACAGGGGCCTACTACGAGCAGTACTTC
CDR3 protein: CASSAGTGAYYEQYF

D gene: NA
clone size: NA
J gene: TRBJ2-1
V gene: TRBV5-1
CDR3 DNA: TGCGCCAGCAGCCTGGGTGGCCCTTCTAGCCTAAATGAGCAGTTCTTC
CDR3 protein: CASSLGGPSSLNEQFF

D gene: TRBD1
clone size: NA
J gene: TRBJ1-4
V gene: TRBV4-1
CDR3 DNA: TGCGCCAGCAGCCGGCAGGGGGCGGGGAATGAAAAACTGTTTTTT
CDR3 protein: CASSRQGAGNEKLFF